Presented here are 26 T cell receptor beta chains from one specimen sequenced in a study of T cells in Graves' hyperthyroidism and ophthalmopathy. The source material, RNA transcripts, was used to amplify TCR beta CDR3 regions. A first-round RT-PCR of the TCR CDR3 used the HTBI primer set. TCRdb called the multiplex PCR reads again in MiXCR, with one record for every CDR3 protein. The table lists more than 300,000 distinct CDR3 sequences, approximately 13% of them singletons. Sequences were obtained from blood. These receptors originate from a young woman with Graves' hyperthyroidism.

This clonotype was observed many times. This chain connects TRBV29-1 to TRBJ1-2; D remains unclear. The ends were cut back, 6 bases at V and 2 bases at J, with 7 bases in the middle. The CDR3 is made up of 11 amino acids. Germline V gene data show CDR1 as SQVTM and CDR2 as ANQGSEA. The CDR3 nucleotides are TGCAGCGTGGCAGGCAACTATGGCTACACCTTC. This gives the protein CSVAGNYGYTF.

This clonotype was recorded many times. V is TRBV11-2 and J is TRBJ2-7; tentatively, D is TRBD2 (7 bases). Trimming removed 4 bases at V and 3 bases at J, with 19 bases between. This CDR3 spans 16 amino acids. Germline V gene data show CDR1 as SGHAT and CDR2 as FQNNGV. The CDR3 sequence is CASSSRGGNIDYEQYF. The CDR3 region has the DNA TGTGCCAGCAGCTCTAGGGGGGGGAACATAGACTACGAGCAGTACTTC.

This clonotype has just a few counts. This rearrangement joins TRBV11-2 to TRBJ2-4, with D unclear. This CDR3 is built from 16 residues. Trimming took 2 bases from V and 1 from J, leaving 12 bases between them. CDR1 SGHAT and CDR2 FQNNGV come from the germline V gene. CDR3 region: CASSLLPRRAKNIQYF. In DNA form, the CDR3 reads TGTGCCAGCAGCTTACTGCCCCGCCGGGCCAAAAACATTCAGTACTTC.

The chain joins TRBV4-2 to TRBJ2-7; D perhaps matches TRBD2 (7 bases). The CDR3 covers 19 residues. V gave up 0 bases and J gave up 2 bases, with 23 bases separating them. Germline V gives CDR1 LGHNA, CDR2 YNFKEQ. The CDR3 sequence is CASSQDIRGGAHGPYEQYF. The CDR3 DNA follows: TGTGCCAGCAGCCAAGATATAAGGGGGGGAGCCCATGGCCCCTACGAGCAGTACTTC.

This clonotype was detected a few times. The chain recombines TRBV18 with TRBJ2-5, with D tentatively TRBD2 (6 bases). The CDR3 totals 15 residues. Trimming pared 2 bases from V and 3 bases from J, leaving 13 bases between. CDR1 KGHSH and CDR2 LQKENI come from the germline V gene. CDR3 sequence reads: CASSPTGTFEETQYF. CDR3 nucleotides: TGTGCCAGCTCACCAACCGGGACTTTTGAAGAGACCCAGTACTTC.

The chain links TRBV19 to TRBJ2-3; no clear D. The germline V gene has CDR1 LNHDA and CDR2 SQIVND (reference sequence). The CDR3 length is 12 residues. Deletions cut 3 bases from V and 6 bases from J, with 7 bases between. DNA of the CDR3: TGTGCCAGTAGTATCAGGTTGGATACGCAGTATTTT. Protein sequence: CASSIRLDTQYF.

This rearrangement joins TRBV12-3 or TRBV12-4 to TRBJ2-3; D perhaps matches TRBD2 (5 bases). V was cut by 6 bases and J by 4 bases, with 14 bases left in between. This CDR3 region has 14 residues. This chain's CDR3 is CASRPTRGADTQYF. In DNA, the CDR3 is TGTGCCAGCAGACCAACCCGGGGAGCAGATACGCAGTATTTT.

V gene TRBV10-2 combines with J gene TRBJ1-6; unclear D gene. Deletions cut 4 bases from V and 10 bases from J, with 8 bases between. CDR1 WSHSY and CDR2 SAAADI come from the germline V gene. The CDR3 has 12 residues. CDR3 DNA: TGCGCCAGCAGTGGGGCGAGGTCACCCCTCCACTTT. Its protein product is CASSGARSPLHF.

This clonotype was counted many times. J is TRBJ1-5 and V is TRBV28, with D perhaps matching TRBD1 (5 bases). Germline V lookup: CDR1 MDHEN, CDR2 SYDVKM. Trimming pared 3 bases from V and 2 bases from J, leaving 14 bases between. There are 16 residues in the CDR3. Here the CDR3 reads CASSLGEGHRNQPQHF. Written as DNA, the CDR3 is TGTGCCAGCAGTTTGGGTGAGGGGCATCGCAATCAGCCCCAGCATTTT.

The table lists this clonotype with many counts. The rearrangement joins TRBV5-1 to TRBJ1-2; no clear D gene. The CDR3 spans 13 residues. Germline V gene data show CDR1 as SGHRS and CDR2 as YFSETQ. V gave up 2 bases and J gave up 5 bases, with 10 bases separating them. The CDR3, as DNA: TGCGCCAGCAGCTTCGGACCTGATTATGGCTACACCTTC. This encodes CASSFGPDYGYTF.

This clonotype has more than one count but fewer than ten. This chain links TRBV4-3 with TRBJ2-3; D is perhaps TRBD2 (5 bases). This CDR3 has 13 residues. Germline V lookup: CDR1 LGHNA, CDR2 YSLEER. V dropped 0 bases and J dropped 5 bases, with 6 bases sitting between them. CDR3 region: CASSQDRGDTQYF. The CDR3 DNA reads TGCGCCAGCAGCCAAGACCGGGGAGATACGCAGTATTTT.

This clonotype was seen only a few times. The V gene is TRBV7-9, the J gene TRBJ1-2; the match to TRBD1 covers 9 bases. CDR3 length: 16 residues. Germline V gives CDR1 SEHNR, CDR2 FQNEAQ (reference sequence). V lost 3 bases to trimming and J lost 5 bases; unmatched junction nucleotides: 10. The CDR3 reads CASSFHAGQGGYGYTF. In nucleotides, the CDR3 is TGTGCCAGCAGCTTTCATGCGGGACAGGGTGGTTATGGCTACACCTTC.

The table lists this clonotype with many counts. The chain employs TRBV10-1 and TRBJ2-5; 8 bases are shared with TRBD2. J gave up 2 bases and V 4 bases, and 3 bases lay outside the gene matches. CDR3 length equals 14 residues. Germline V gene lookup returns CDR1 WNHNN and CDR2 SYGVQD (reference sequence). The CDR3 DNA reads TGCGCCAGCAGTGCGGCTAGCGGGCAAGAGACCCAGTACTTC. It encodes CASSAASGQETQYF.

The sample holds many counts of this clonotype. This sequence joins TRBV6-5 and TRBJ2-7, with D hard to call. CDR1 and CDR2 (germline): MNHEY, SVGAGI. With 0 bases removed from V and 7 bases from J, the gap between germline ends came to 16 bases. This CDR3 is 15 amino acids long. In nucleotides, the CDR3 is TGTGCCAGCAGTTACTCGACGCAGCCGGGCCCGGAGCAGTACTTC. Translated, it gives CASSYSTQPGPEQYF.

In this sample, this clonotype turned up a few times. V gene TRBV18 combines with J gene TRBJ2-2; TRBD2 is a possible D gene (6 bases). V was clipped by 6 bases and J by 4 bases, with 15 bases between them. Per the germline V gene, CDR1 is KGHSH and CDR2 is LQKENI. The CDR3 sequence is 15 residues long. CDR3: CASSGTSRGTGELFF. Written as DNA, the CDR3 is TGTGCCAGCTCGGGGACTTCGAGGGGCACCGGGGAGCTGTTTTTT.

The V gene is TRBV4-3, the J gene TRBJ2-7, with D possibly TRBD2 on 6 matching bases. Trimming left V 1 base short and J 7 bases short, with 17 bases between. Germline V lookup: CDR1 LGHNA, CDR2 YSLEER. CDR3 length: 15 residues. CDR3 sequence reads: CASSQAASRGLEQYF. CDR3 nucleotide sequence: TGCGCCAGCAGCCAAGCCGCGTCTCGGGGGTTGGAGCAGTACTTC.

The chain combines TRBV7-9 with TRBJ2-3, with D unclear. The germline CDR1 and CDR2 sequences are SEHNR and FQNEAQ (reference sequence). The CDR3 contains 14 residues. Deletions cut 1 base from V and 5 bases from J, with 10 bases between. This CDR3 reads CASSLGPGGDTQYF. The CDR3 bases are TGTGCCAGCAGCTTAGGTCCGGGTGGAGATACGCAGTATTTT.

The chain's CDR3 is CASSVSGTRDSYGYTF. The CDR3 nucleotides read TGTGCCAGCAGCGTATCGGGTACTCGGGACAGCTATGGCTACACCTTC. This sequence joins TRBV9 and TRBJ1-2; 7 bases are a match to TRBD1. Looked up from germline, CDR1 is SGDLS and CDR2 is YYNGEE. V was pared by 1 base and J by 4 bases, with 10 bases of the junction left unmatched. This CDR3 region has 16 residues.

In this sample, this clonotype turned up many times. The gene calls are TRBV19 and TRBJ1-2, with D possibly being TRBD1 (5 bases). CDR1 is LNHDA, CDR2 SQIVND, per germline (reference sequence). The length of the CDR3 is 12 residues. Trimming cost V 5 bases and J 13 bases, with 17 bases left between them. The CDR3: CASSGGTPAGTF. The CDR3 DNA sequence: TGTGCCAGTAGTGGAGGGACCCCGGCGGGCACCTTC. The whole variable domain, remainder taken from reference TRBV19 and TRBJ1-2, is DGGITQSPKYLFRKEGQNVTLSCEQNLNHDAMYWYRQDPGQGLRLIYYSQIVNDFQKGDIAEGYSVSREKKESFPLTVTSAQKNPTAFYLCASSGGTPAGTFGSGTRLTVV.

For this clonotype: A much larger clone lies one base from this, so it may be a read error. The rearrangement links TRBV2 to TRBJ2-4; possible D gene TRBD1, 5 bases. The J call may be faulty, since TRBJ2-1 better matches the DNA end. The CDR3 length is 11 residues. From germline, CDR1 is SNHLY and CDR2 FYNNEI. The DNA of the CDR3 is TGTCCCAGCATGGACGTGGACACTCAGTTCTTC. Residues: CPSMDVDTQFF.

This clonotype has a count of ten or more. The CDR3 sequence: CASSFTGQRYNEQFF. The CDR3 DNA is TGTGCCAGCAGCTTTACGGGACAGAGGTACAATGAGCAGTTCTTC. The chain is built from TRBV11-2 and TRBJ2-1; 7 bases are a match to TRBD1. There are 15 residues in the CDR3. The V segment lost 3 bases and the J segment 4 bases; nucleotides outside the gene matches: 6. From germline, CDR1 is SGHAT and CDR2 FQNNGV.

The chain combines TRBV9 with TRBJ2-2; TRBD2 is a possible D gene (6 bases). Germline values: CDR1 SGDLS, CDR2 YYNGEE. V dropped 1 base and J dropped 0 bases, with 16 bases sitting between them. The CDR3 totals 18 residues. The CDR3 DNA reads TGTGCCAGCAGCGTACAGAACGGGAGAGGCCCGAACACCGGGGAGCTGTTTTTT. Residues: CASSVQNGRGPNTGELFF.

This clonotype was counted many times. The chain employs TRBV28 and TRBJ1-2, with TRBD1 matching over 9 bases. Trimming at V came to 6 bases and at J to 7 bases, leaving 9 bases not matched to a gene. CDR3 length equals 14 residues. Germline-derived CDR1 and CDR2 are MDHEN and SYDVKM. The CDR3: CASRYRGRIFGYTF. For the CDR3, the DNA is TGTGCCAGCAGGTACAGGGGGCGAATCTTTGGCTACACCTTC.

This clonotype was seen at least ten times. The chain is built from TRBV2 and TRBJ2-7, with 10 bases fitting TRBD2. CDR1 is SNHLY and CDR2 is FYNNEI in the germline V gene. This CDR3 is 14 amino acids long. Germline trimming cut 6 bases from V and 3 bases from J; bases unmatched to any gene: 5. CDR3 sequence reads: CASRTASGSYEQYF. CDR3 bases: TGTGCCAGCAGGACAGCTAGCGGGAGCTACGAGCAGTACTTC.

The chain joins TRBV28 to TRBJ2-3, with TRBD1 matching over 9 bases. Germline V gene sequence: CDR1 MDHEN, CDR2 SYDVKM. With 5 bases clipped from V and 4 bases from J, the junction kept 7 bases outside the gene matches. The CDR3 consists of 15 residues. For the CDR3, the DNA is TGTGCCAGCAGTCCTGACAGGGGGGGGGCAGATACGCAGTATTTT. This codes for CASSPDRGGADTQYF.

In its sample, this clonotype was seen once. The CDR3, as DNA: TGTGCCAGCAGGACATCACAAAACCTACAGGGACAGCCCCAGCATTTT. Amino acid sequence: CASRTSQNLQGQPQHF. The chain employs TRBV6-1 and TRBJ1-5, with D possibly matching TRBD1 (6 bases). Germline CDR1 reads MNHNS; CDR2 reads SASEGT. The V end lost 6 bases, the J end lost 7 bases, and 22 bases lay between the germline ends. The CDR3 consists of 16 residues.